This T cell receptor (beta chain) was sequenced for a study of blood T cell repertoires in COVID-19. Study in general: Collection of acute and convalescent COVID-19 samples took place in the United States, Italy and Spain.

The V end was cut by 10 bases, the J end by 2 bases, with 15 bases between. In germline, CDR1 is MNHEY, CDR2 SVGAGI. The CDR3 consists of 13 residues. Method: immunoSEQ multiplex PCR; TCRdb's copy keeps in-frame clones and lacks some. In the table there are some 22,000 clones, about 88% of which are singletons. This sequence was found in an older man with COVID-19, enrolled during active disease. Sequencing input: peripheral blood. The gene calls are TRBV6-5 and TRBJ2-7, with TRBD1 as a possible D gene (5 bases). In DNA, the CDR3 is TGTGCCACCTCTATGGACACCACCTACGAGCAGTACTTC. Amino acids: CATSMDTTYEQYF.